This TCR beta chain stems from a study of T cells in Graves' hyperthyroidism and ophthalmopathy. Study-level information: Peripheral blood specimens were obtained at initial diagnosis, prior to any treatment. Notes on the study in general: Clonotypes that were expanded in thyroid above 0.001 mostly appeared in blood too.

The table lists this clonotype with a few counts. Its antigen is currently unknown. Researchers took RNA transcripts and amplified the TCR beta CDR3 regions from them. The HTBI primer set drove a first-round RT-PCR of the TCR CDR3. MiXCR, run by TCRdb on the multiplex PCR reads, gives a single entry per CDR3 protein. The sample carries about 290,000 distinct CDR3 sequences, roughly 15% recorded once. V lost 6 bases, J lost 1 base, and 9 bases lay in between. Germline CDR1 and CDR2: LNHDA and SQIVND (reference sequence). CDR3 length equals 13 residues. The study defined stable Graves' hyperthyroidism as no ophthalmopathy progression within 18 months. Clinical symptoms, serum thyroxine and TRAb, thyroid ultrasound and orbital computed tomography together formed the diagnostic basis.

The chain combines TRBV19 with TRBJ1-1; unclear D gene. Material for sequencing was blood. This TCR was recovered from a woman in her 40s with Graves' hyperthyroidism. CDR3 in DNA: TGTGCCAGTAGGTACCGCGCGAACACTGAAGCTTTCTTT. Its protein product is CASRYRANTEAFF.